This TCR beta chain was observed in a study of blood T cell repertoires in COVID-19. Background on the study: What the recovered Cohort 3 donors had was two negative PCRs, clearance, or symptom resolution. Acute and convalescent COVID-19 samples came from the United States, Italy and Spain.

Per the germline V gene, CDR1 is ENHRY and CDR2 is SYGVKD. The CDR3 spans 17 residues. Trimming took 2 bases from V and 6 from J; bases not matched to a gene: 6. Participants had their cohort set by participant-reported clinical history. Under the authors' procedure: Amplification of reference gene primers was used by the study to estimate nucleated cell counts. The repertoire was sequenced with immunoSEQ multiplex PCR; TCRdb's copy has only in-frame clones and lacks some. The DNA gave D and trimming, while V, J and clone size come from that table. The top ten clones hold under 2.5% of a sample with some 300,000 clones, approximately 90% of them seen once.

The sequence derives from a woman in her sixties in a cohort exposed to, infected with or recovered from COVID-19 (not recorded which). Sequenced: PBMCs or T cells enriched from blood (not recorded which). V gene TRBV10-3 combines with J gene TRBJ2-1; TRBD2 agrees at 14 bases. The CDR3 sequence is CAISERSGLAGVNEQFF. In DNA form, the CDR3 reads TGTGCCATCAGTGAGAGGTCGGGACTAGCGGGAGTCAATGAGCAGTTCTTC.